This TCR beta chain was documented in a study of siplizumab effects on memory and regulatory T cells. Clones were sequenced by immunoSEQ multiplex PCR, and TCRdb holds only the in-frame ones, with some missing. The data hold about 120,000 clones, with around 94% observed a single time. This receptor was identified in a human donor in good health. Source material: non-Treg CD4+ T cells sorted from blood.

The CDR3, as DNA: TGTGCCACCAGCACACGAGACAAGAGCAATCAGCCCCAGCATTTT. Amino acids: CATSTRDKSNQPQHF. The V call is TRBV15, the J call TRBJ1-5; D is unclear. The CDR3 extends over 15 amino acids. V lost 4 bases and J 1 base, leaving 11 bases between the germline ends. Germline values: CDR1 LNHNV, CDR2 YYDKDF (reference sequence).